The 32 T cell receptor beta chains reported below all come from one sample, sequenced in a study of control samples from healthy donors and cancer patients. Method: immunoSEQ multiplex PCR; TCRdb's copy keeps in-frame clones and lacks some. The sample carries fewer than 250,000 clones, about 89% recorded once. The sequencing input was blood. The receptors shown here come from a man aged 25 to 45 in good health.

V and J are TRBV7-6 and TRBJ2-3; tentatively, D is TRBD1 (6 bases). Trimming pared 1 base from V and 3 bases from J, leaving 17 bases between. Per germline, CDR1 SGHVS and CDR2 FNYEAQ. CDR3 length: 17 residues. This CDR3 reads CASSLGSKGVRTDTQYF. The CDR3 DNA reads TGTGCCAGCAGCTTAGGGTCGAAGGGGGTGAGAACAGATACGCAGTATTTT.

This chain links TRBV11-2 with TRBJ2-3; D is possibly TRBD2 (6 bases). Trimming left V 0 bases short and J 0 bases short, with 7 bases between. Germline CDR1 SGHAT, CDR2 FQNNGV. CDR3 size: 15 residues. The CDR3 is CASSLDGRSTDTQYF. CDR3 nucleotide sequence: TGTGCCAGCAGCTTAGACGGGAGAAGCACAGATACGCAGTATTTT.

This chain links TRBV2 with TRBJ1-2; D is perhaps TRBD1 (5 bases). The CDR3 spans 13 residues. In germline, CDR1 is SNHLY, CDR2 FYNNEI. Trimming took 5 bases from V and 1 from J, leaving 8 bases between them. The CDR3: CASSRDSNYGYTF. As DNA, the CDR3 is TGTGCCAGCAGTCGCGACAGTAACTATGGCTACACCTTC.

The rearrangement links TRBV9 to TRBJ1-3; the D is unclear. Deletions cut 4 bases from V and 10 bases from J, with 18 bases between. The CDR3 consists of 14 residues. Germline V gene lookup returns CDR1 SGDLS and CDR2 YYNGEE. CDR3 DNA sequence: TGTGCCAGCAGCCCTAGGGCCGCAGGTTTGACCATATATTTT. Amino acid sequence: CASSPRAAGLTIYF. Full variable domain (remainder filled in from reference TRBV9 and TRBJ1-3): DSGVTQTPKHLITATGQRVTLRCSPRSGDLSVYWYQQSLDQGLQFLIQYYNGEERAKGNILERFSAQQFPDLHSELNLSSLELGDSALYFCASSPRAAGLTIYFGEGSWLTVV.

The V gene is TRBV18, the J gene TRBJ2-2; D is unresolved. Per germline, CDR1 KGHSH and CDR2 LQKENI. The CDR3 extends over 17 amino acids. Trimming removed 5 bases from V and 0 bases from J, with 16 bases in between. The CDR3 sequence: CASSAWGTNANTGELFF. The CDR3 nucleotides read TGTGCCAGCTCAGCTTGGGGAACTAACGCGAACACCGGGGAGCTGTTTTTT.

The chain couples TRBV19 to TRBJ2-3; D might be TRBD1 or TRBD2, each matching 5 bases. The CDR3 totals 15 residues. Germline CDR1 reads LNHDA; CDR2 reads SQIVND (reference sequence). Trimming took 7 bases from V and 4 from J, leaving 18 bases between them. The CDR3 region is CASTPSVGASDTQYF. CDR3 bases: TGTGCCAGTACTCCCTCAGTCGGGGCCTCAGATACGCAGTATTTT. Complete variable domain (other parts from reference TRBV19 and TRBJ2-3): DGGITQSPKYLFRKEGQNVTLSCEQNLNHDAMYWYRQDPGQGLRLIYYSQIVNDFQKGDIAEGYSVSREKKESFPLTVTSAQKNPTAFYLCASTPSVGASDTQYFGPGTRLTVL.

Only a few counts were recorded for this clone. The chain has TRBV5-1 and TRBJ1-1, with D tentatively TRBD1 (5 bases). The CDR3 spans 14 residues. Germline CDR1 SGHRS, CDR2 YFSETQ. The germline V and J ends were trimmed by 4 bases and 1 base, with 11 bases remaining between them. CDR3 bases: TGCGCCAGCAGCGCCTTAGGGGCGAACACTGAAGCTTTCTTT. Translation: CASSALGANTEAFF.

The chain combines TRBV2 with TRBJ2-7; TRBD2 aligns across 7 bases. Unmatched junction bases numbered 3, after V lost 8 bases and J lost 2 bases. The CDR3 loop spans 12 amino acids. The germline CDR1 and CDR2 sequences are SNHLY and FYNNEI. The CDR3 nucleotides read TGTGCCAGCCTCCGGGGGGCCTACGAGCAGTACTTC. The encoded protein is CASLRGAYEQYF.

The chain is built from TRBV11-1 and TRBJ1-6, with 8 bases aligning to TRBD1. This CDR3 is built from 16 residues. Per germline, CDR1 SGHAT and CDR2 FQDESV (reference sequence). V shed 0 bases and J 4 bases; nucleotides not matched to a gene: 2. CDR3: CASSLADRGYNSPLHF. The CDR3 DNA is TGTGCCAGCAGCTTAGCTGACAGGGGATATAATTCACCCCTCCACTTT. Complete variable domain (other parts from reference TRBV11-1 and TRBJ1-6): EAEVAQSPRYKITEKSQAVAFWCDPISGHATLYWYRQILGQGPELLVQFQDESVVDDSQLPKDRFSAERLKGVDSTLKIQPAELGDSAMYLCASSLADRGYNSPLHFGNGTRLTVT.

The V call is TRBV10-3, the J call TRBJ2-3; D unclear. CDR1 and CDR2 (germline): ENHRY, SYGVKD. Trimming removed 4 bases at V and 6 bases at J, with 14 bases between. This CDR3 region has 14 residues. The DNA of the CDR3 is TGTGCCATCAGTGTCCGGACGGAGCAGGATACGCAGTATTTT. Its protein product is CAISVRTEQDTQYF.

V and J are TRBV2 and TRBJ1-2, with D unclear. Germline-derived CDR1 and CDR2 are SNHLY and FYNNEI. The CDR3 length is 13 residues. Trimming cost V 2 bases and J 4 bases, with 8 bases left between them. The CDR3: CASSERQVYGYTF. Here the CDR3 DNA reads TGTGCCAGCAGTGAAAGGCAGGTCTATGGCTACACCTTC. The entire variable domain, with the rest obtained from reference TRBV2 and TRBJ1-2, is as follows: EPEVTQTPSHQVTQMGQEVILRCVPISNHLYFYWYRQILGQKVEFLVSFYNNEISEKSEIFDDQFSVERPDGSNFTLKIRSTKLEDSAMYFCASSERQVYGYTFGSGTRLTVV.

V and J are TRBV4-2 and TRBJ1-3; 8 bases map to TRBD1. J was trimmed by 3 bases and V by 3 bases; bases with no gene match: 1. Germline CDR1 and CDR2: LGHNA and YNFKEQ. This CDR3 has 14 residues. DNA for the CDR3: TGTGCCAGCAGCCATGGACAGGGTGGAAACACCATATATTTT. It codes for CASSHGQGGNTIYF.

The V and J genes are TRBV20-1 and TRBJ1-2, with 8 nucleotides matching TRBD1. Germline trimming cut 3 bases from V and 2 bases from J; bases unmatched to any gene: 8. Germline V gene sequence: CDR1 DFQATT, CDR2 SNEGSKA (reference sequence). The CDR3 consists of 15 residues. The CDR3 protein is CSASDRGGLNYGYTF. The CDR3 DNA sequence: TGCAGTGCTAGTGACAGGGGAGGGCTGAACTATGGCTACACCTTC.

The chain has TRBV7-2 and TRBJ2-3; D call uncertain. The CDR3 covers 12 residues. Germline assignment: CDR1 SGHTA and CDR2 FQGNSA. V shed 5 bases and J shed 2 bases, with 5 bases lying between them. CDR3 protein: CASSHYTDTQYF. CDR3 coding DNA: TGTGCCAGCAGCCATTACACAGATACGCAGTATTTT.

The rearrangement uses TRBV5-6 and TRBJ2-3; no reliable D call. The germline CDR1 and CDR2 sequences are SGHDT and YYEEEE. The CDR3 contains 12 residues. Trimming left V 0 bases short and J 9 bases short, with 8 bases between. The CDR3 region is CASSLARVTQYF. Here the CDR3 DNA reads TGTGCCAGCAGCTTGGCCCGTGTGACGCAGTATTTT.

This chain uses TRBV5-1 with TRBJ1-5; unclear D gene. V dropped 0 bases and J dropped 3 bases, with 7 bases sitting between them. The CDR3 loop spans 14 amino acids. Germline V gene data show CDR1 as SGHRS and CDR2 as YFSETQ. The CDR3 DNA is TGCGCCAGCAGCTTGGACGGGCCCAATCAGCCCCAGCATTTT. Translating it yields CASSLDGPNQPQHF.

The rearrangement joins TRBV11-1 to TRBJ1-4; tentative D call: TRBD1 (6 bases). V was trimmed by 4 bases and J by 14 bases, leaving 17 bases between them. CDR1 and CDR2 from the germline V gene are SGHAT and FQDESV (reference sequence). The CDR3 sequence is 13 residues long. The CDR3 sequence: CASSYLQGIGLFF. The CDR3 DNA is TGTGCCAGCAGCTATCTACAGGGTATCGGTCTGTTTTTT.

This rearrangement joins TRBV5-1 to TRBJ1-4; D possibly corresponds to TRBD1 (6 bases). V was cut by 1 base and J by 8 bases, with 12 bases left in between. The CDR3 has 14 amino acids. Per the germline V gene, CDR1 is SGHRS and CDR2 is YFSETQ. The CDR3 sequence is CASSLFPGVEKLFF. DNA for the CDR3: TGCGCCAGCAGCTTGTTCCCAGGGGTCGAAAAACTGTTTTTT.

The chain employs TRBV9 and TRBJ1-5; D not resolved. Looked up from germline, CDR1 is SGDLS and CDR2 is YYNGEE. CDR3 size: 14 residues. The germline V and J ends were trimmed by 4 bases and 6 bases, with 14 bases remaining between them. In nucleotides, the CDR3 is TGTGCCAGCAGCTCAGATCAAGTGGGTCAGCCCCAGCATTTT. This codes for CASSSDQVGQPQHF.

In DNA, the CDR3 is TGTGCCAGCAGCCCCGGGGGGGCCAAAGATACGCAGTATTTT. Amino acids: CASSPGGAKDTQYF. The chain is built from TRBV3-1 (or the pseudogene TRBV3-2) and TRBJ2-3; 8 nucleotides match TRBD2. Germline V CDR1 and CDR2: LGHDT, YNNKEL (reference sequence). The V gene end was trimmed by 4 bases and the J gene end by 5 bases; junction bases not matched to a gene: 5. The length of the CDR3 is 14 residues.

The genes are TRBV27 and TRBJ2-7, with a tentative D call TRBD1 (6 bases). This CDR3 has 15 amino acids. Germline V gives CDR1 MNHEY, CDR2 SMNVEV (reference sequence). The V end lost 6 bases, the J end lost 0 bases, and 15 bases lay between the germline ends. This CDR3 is CASSRTDRPSYEQYF. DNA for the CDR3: TGTGCCAGCAGCCGAACCGACAGGCCCTCCTACGAGCAGTACTTC.

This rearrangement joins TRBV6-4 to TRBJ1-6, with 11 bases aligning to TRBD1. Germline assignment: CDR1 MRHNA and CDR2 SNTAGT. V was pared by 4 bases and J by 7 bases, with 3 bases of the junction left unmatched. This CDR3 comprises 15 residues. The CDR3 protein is CASSGTGGWNSPLHF. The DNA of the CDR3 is TGTGCCAGCAGTGGGACAGGGGGCTGGAATTCACCCCTCCACTTT.

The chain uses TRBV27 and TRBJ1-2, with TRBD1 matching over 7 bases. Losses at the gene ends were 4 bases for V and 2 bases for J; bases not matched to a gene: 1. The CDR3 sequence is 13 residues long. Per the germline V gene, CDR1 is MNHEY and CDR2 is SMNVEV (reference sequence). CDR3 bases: TGTGCCAGCAGTTCGACAGGGAACTATGGCTACACCTTC. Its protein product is CASSSTGNYGYTF.

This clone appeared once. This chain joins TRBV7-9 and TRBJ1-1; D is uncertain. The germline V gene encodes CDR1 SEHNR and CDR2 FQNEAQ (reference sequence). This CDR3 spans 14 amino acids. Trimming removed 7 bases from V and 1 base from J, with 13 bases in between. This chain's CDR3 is CASTYRVENTEAFF. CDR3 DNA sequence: TGTGCCAGCACCTATAGGGTTGAGAACACTGAAGCTTTCTTT.

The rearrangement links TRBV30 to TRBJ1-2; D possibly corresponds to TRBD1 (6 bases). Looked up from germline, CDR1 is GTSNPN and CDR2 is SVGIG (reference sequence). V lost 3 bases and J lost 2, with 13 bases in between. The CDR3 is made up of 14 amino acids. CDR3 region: CAWSLRGGNYGYTF. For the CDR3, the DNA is TGTGCCTGGAGCCTCAGGGGAGGAAACTATGGCTACACCTTC.

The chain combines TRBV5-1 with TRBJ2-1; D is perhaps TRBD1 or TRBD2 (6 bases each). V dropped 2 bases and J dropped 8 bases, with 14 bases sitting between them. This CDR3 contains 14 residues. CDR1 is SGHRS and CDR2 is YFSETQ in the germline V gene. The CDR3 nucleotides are TGCGCCAGCAGCTTCCCGGGGGCCGGGGATGAGCAGTTCTTC. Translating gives CASSFPGAGDEQFF.

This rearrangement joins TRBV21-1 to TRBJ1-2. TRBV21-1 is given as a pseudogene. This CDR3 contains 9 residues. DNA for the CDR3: TGTGCCAGCAGCCCGCGCTACACCTTC. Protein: CASSPRYTF.

The CDR3 spells CASSQSTLRNEQFF. The CDR3 DNA is TGTGCCAGCAGCCAATCGACCCTAAGGAATGAGCAGTTCTTC. The rearrangement uses TRBV9 and TRBJ2-1; D remains unclear. The CDR3 is 14 amino acids. Per germline, CDR1 SGDLS and CDR2 YYNGEE. V shed 4 bases and J shed 7 bases, with 15 bases lying between them.

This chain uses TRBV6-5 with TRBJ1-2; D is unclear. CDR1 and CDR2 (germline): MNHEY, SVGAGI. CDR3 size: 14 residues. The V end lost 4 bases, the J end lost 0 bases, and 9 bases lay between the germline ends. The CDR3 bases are TGTGCCAGCAGTTCTGCCAGCACTAACTATGGCTACACCTTC. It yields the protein CASSSASTNYGYTF.

The chain's CDR3 is CASSSQPTRRNTEAFF. As DNA, the CDR3 is TGTGCCAGCAGCTCTCAACCCACCCGAAGGAACACTGAAGCTTTCTTT. V is TRBV7-8 and J is TRBJ1-1; no reliable D call. V lost 4 bases and J lost 1, with 16 bases in between. Germline V lookup: CDR1 SGHVS, CDR2 FQNEAQ. The CDR3 sequence is 16 residues long.

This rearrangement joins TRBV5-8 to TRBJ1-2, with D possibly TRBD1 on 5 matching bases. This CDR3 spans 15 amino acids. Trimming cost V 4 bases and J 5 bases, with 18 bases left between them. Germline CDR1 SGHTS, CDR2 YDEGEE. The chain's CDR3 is CASSPRTRGIYGYTF. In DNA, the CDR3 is TGTGCCAGCAGCCCGCGGACAAGGGGAATTTATGGCTACACCTTC. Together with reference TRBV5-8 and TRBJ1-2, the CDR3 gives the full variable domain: EAGVTQSPTHLIKTRGQQATLRCSPISGHTSVYWYQQALGLGLQFLLWYDEGEERNRGNFPPRFSGRQFPNYSSELNVNALELEDSALYLCASSPRTRGIYGYTFGSGTRLTVV.

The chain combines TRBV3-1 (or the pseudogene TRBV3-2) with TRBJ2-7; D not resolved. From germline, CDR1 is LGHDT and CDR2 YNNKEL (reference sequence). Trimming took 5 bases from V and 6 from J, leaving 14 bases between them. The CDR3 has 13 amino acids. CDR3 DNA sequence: TGTGCCAGCAGCTCCCCCCCGGCCGGCGAGCAGTACTTC. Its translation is CASSSPPAGEQYF.